This section outlines one T cell receptor (beta chain) sequence together with its context. This sample stems from a study of radiation and T cells in renal cell carcinoma. Time point of the sample: blood 2 weeks post-SBRT. As to treatment: 15 Gy SBRT to primary tumor, nephrectomy 4 weeks later. Germline V lookup: CDR1 LNHDA, CDR2 SQIVND (reference sequence). This CDR3 is built from 13 residues. V dropped 10 bases and J dropped 3 bases, with 15 bases sitting between them. The protocol was immunoSEQ multiplex PCR, while the TCRdb copy is restricted to in-frame clones and leaves out a portion. The sample yields 100,000 to 150,000 clones, 81% seen once.

The V and J genes are TRBV19 and TRBJ1-1; tentatively, D is TRBD1 (6 bases). The input for sequencing was blood, taken from a patient whose treatment included radiotherapy and nephrectomy. The receptor was isolated from a man between 50 and 59 years old with renal cell carcinoma. CDR3 protein: CATVPTGYTEAFF. CDR3 sequence (DNA): TGTGCCACCGTCCCAACAGGGTACACTGAAGCTTTCTTT. Full variable domain (outside the CDR3, taken from reference TRBV19 and TRBJ1-1): DGGITQSPKYLFRKEGQNVTLSCEQNLNHDAMYWYRQDPGQGLRLIYYSQIVNDFQKGDIAEGYSVSREKKESFPLTVTSAQKNPTAFYLCATVPTGYTEAFFGQGTRLTVV.